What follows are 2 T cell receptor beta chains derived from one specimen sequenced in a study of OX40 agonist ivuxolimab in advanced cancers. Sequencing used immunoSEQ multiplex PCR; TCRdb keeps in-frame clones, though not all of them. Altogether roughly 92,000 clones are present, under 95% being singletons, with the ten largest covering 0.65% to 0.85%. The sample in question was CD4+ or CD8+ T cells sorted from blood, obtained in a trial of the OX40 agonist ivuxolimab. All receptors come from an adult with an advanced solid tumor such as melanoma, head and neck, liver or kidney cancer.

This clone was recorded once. The DNA for the CDR3 is TGTGCCAGCAGTTCTTTTGGGGGACAGGGGAATTTAAATGAGCAGTTCTTC. Encoded protein: CASSSFGGQGNLNEQFF. The chain joins TRBV28 to TRBJ2-1; TRBD1 matches at 10 bases. The CDR3 contains 17 residues. Germline V gene sequence: CDR1 MDHEN, CDR2 SYDVKM. V shed 4 bases and J 7 bases; nucleotides not matched to a gene: 13.

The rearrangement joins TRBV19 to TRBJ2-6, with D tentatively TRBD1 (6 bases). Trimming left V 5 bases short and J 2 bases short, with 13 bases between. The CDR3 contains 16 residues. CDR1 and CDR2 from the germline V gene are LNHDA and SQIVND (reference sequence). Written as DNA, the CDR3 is TGTGCCAGTAGTCGGCACCAGGGGACTGGGGCCAACGTCCTGACTTTC. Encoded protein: CASSRHQGTGANVLTF.